The T cell receptor (beta chain) under discussion was sequenced for a study of technical replicates of blood from a few donors. Libraries were prepared by immunoSEQ multiplex PCR; TCRdb keeps only in-frame clonotypes and omits some of them. This table holds over 90,000 clones, roughly 95% found once. Germline V lookup: CDR1 SGHTS, CDR2 YDEGEE. CDR3 length: 12 amino acids. J gave up 12 bases and V 2 bases, and 5 bases lay outside the gene matches. What was sequenced was T cells isolated from PBMCs. The chain carries TRBV5-8 and TRBJ2-1; 7 bases match TRBD1. The sequence was collected from a human donor in good health. The CDR3 DNA reads as TGTGCCAGCAGCTTATCGGACAGGAGGCAGTTCTTC. Its translation is CASSLSDRRQFF.